The 14 T cell receptor beta chains reported below all come from one sample, sequenced in a study of blood T cell repertoires in COVID-19. The table came from immunoSEQ multiplex PCR; TCRdb's copy has only in-frame clones and leaves some out. The sample has about 170,000 clones; 84% are singletons. Sequencing input: peripheral blood. These receptors all come from an elderly woman with COVID-19, enrolled during active disease.

This clone showed up just a few times. The chain is built from TRBV11-1 and TRBJ2-1; a weak D match, TRBD2 (6 bases). Trimming removed 3 bases from V and 6 bases from J, with 12 bases in between. Germline V gives CDR1 SGHAT, CDR2 FQDESV (reference sequence). The CDR3 contains 14 residues. Written as DNA, the CDR3 is TGTGCCAGCAGCTTCCGGGAGATCATCAATGAGCAGTTCTTC. Protein: CASSFREIINEQFF.

J is TRBJ2-1 and V is TRBV9; 8 bases map to TRBD2. The ends lost 4 bases at V and 5 bases at J; junction bases unmatched: 5. This CDR3 spans 14 amino acids. Per germline, CDR1 SGDLS and CDR2 YYNGEE. The CDR3 nucleotides read TGTGCCAGCAGCAGAATAGCGGGGAACAATGAGCAGTTCTTC. Amino acids: CASSRIAGNNEQFF.

The rearrangement joins TRBV12-3 or TRBV12-4 to TRBJ1-3; D is ambiguous. The CDR3 extends over 13 amino acids. Deletions cut 6 bases from V and 4 bases from J, with 10 bases between. CDR3 sequence: CASSTTGGNTIYF. The CDR3 coding sequence is TGTGCCAGCAGCACAACCGGGGGAAACACCATATATTTT.

This chain joins TRBV7-9 and TRBJ1-2; 11 positions match TRBD1. The CDR3 consists of 16 residues. Germline V gene lookup returns CDR1 SEHNR and CDR2 FQNEAQ (reference sequence). V shed 2 bases and J 4 bases; nucleotides not matched to a gene: 6. The CDR3 region has the DNA TGTGCCAGCAGCTTATTTGTTGGACAGGGGGCCTATGGCTACACCTTC. This sequence encodes CASSLFVGQGAYGYTF.

V usage is TRBV27 and J usage is TRBJ2-1, with TRBD2 identical over 11 bases. CDR3 length: 18 residues. Germline V gives CDR1 MNHEY, CDR2 SMNVEV (reference sequence). Trimming cost V 4 bases and J 5 bases; bases outside gene matches: 13. The CDR3 region has the DNA TGTGCCAGCAGTTATATCAATATAGCGGGAGGGAACAACAATGAGCAGTTCTTC. This encodes CASSYINIAGGNNNEQFF.

The chain is built from TRBV7-3 and TRBJ2-5; TRBD2 aligns across 16 bases. This CDR3 is 17 amino acids long. From germline, CDR1 is SGHTA and CDR2 FQGTGA. Trimming at V came to 5 bases and at J to 5 bases, leaving 8 bases not matched to a gene. CDR3: CASSPGTSGGALETQYF. CDR3 DNA: TGTGCCAGCAGCCCCGGGACTAGCGGGGGGGCCTTGGAGACCCAGTACTTC.

The V call is TRBV11-3, the J call TRBJ1-1; maybe TRBD1 (6 bases). Germline V gene sequence: CDR1 SGHNT, CDR2 YENEEA. The CDR3 loop spans 12 amino acids. Trimming took off 5 bases at V and 11 bases at J, with 15 bases between the two ends. The CDR3, as DNA: TGTGCCAGCAGCCCCCTAGGGGGACGGGCTTTCTTT. It yields the protein CASSPLGGRAFF.

The rearrangement links TRBV19 to TRBJ1-1; TRBD1 might be the D (6 bases). Trimming removed 3 bases from V and 7 bases from J, with 12 bases in between. The CDR3 runs 13 residues. Per the germline V gene, CDR1 is LNHDA and CDR2 is SQIVND (reference sequence). This CDR3 reads CASSMIAGDEAFF. CDR3 bases: TGTGCCAGTAGTATGATCGCAGGGGATGAAGCTTTCTTT.

The V call is TRBV18, the J call TRBJ2-1; D possibly corresponds to TRBD1 (5 bases). Germline-derived CDR1 and CDR2 are KGHSH and LQKENI. V lost 0 bases, J lost 4 bases, and 13 bases lay in between. The CDR3 totals 16 residues. The CDR3 is CASSPPGRAEYNEQFF. CDR3 bases: TGTGCCAGCTCACCACCGGGCAGGGCTGAGTACAATGAGCAGTTCTTC.

The chain recombines TRBV7-2 with TRBJ1-1, with a possible D match to TRBD1 (6 bases). This CDR3 is 14 amino acids long. Trimming removed 5 bases from V and 5 bases from J, with 15 bases in between. Germline CDR1 SGHTA, CDR2 FQGNSA. CDR3 amino acids: CASSLQGSGTEAFF. The CDR3, as DNA: TGTGCCAGCAGCCTACAGGGTTCTGGAACTGAAGCTTTCTTT. Complete variable domain (other parts from reference TRBV7-2 and TRBJ1-1): GAGVSQSPSNKVTEKGKDVELRCDPISGHTALYWYRQSLGQGLEFLIYFQGNSAPDKSGLPSDRFSAERTGGSVSTLTIQRTQQEDSAVYLCASSLQGSGTEAFFGQGTRLTVV.

This clone was counted only a few times. The DNA is omitted, as the CDR3 cannot be located on it reliably, and the CDR3 follows TCRdb's listing. The CDR3 spells CTSSQVAGGTYEQYF. This chain links TRBV1 with TRBJ2-7; TRBD1 is the table's D call, not checked against the DNA. TRBV1 is listed as a pseudogene. The CDR3 comprises 15 residues, both ends counted.

The J gene is TRBJ2-1, the V gene TRBV11-3; 12 nucleotides agree with TRBD2. This CDR3 spans 16 amino acids. After removal of 5 bases from V and 10 bases from J, the junction contained 12 bases not matched to a gene. Germline-derived CDR1 and CDR2 are SGHNT and YENEEA. DNA of the CDR3: TGTGCCAGCAGCATATCTAGCGGGAGGGCCGGAGGGGAGCAGTTCTTC. It encodes CASSISSGRAGGEQFF.

This clone was seen just once. As DNA, the CDR3 is TGTGCCTGGAGCGGGACAGGTTTTTCAGATACGCAGTATTTT. Protein: CAWSGTGFSDTQYF. The V call is TRBV30, the J call TRBJ2-3; 8 bases match TRBD1. The CDR3 has 14 residues. V shed 3 bases and J 4 bases; nucleotides not matched to a gene: 6. Germline CDR1 reads GTSNPN; CDR2 reads SVGIG (reference sequence). The whole variable domain, filled in from reference TRBV30 and TRBJ2-3, reads SQTIHQWPATLVQPVGSPLSLECTVEGTSNPNLYWYRQAAGRGLQLLFYSVGIGQISSEVPQNLSASRPQDRQFILSSKKLLLSDSGFYLCAWSGTGFSDTQYFGPGTRLTVL.

Notes on this clone: Other DNA variants within this sample encode the same CDR3. This rearrangement joins TRBV5-1 to TRBJ2-3; D is ambiguous. Per the germline V gene, CDR1 is SGHRS and CDR2 is YFSETQ. The CDR3 has 14 residues. V gave up 0 bases and J gave up 0 bases, with 5 bases separating them. CDR3 protein: CASSLDSSTDTQYF. CDR3 DNA: TGCGCCAGCAGCTTGGACTCTAGCACAGATACGCAGTATTTT.